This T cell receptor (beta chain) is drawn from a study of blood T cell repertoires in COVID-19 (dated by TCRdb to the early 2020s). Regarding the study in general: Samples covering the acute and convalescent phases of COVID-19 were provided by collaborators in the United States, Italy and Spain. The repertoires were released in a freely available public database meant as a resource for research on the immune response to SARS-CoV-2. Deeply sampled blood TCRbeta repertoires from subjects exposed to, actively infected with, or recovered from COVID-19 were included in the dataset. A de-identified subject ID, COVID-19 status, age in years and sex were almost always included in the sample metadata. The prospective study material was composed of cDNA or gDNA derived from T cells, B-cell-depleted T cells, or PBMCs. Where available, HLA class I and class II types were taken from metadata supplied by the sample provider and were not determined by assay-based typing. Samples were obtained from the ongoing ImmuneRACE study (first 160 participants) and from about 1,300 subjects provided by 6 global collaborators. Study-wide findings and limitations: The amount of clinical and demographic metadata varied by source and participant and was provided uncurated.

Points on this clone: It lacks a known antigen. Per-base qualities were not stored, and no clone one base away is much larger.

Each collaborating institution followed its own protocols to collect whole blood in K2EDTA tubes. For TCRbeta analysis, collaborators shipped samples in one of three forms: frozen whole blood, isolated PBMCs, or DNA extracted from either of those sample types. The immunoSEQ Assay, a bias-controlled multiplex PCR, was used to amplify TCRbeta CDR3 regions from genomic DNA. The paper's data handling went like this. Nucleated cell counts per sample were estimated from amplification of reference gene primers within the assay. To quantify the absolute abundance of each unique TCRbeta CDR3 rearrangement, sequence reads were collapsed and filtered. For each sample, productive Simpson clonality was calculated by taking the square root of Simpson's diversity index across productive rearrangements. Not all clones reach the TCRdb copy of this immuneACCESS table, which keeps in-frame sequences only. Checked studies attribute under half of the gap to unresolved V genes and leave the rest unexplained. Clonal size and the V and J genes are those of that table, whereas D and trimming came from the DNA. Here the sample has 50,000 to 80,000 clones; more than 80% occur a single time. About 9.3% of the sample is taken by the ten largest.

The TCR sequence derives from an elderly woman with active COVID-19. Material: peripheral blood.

The DNA reads TGTGCCAGTAGTCCTCGGACAGGAGGCGCCTACGAGCAGTACTTC. The translation is CASSPRTGGAYEQYF. The V gene is TRBV19 and the J gene is TRBJ2-7, and TRBD1 matches 7 of the central bases. Relative to germline, V is missing 5 bases and J is missing 2 bases, with 9 bases of the junction outside any gene match. The CDR3 numbers 15 residues from cysteine through phenylalanine. Only the CDR3 part of the read is kept: 45 bases, read in frame from the first base. For CDR1 and CDR2, the germline V gene (reference sequence) lists LNHDA and SQIVND.